This T cell receptor (beta chain) was identified in a study of CD8+ T cells in alopecia areata. RNA was isolated and reverse transcribed to cDNA, the sequencing template. The protocol was immunoSEQ multiplex PCR, while the TCRdb copy is restricted to in-frame clones and leaves out a portion. The profile shows around 86,000 clones, about two thirds of them singletons. The CDR3 length is 14 residues. V was shortened by 10 bases and J by 6 bases, with 19 bases between the two germline ends. Germline CDR1 and CDR2: MNHEY and SVGAGI. As for treatment: oral pan-JAK inhibitor, 5-10 mg twice daily. General observations from the study: While patients received tofacitinib, many expanded lesional clones remained present in scalp and blood.

As regards this clone: The antigen remains undetermined.

This clonotype was sampled from a human donor with alopecia areata. This specimen was CD8+ T cells sorted from blood, taken around week 44, from a patient treated with tofacitinib. This chain connects TRBV6-5 to TRBJ2-4; TRBD1 or TRBD2 may be the D gene (5 bases each). As DNA, the CDR3 is TGTGCCACCAAACCCCGGGGCCCTGGAAACATTCAGTACTTC. Translated: CATKPRGPGNIQYF.